This TCR beta chain derives from a study of lymphopenia after photon versus proton radiotherapy. Comments on this clone: Its antigen is currently unknown.

Between the trimmed V and J ends, which lost 0 bases and 6 bases, there was a span of 8 bases. Germline V lookup: CDR1 SGDLS, CDR2 YYNGEE. The CDR3 totals 13 residues. Data came from immunoSEQ multiplex PCR; TCRdb stores just in-frame clones and leaves some out. Of around 25,000 clones detected, roughly nine tenths appear once; the ten largest clones hold under 0.9%. Study findings and constraints: Oligoclonal CD8+ Temra expansion after nadir drove photon patients' diversity drop. Only patients who died were analyzed for survival; proton advantage is unproven. Larger post-nadir TCR diversity loss correlated inversely with survival in deceased patients. Photon-treated patients lost naive T cells and TCR diversity; proton-treated stayed stable.

The chain is built from TRBV9 and TRBJ2-3, with D hard to call. The clonotype comes from a woman in her fifties or sixties with cholangiocarcinoma. The specimen was peripheral blood, collected from a patient treated with photon-based radiotherapy. The CDR3 loop is CASSVGYGDTQYF. The DNA of the CDR3 is TGTGCCAGCAGCGTAGGTTACGGGGATACGCAGTATTTT.